Listed here are 2 T cell receptor beta chains from one sample, sequenced in a study of T cell repertoires in cytomegalovirus infection. Their target antigens are unknown. TCRdb itself ran the reads through MiXCR, one entry per CDR3 protein. Among about 920,000 distinct CDR3 sequences, around 30% were seen once, and the ten largest hold around an eighth. Sequences were derived from cultured CD8+ T cells from PBMCs, sampled from culture after CMV antigen stimulation. The receptors come from a human donor in good health (CMV status not recorded). Some clones in this sample may be carry-over from other donors' samples.

This chain connects TRBV11-2 to TRBJ2-7; D is ambiguous. Trimming took off 5 bases at V and 6 bases at J, with 23 bases between the two ends. CDR3 size: 16 residues. In germline, CDR1 is SGHAT, CDR2 FQNNGV. This chain's CDR3 is CASSPYRSQIVSEQYF. In nucleotides, the CDR3 is TGTGCCAGCAGCCCATACCGGTCACAGATCGTTTCCGAGCAGTACTTC.

In regard to this clonotype: This clone may be a read error of a much larger clone one base away. The chain uses TRBV7-2 and TRBJ2-7, with D perhaps given as TRBD1 or TRBD2 (6 bases each). The CDR3 has 14 residues. Germline loops: CDR1 SGHTA, CDR2 FQGNSA. V gave up 4 bases and J gave up 4 bases, with 14 bases separating them. CDR3 region: CASSSTGRWYEQYV. For the CDR3, the DNA is TGTGCCAGCAGCTCAACAGGGAGGTGGTACGAGCAGTACGTC.